This entry lists 10 T cell receptor beta chains sequenced from one sample in a study of cytomegalovirus exposure and HLA in healthy donors. The PCR was carried out with 60 Vbeta primers and 13 Jbeta primers. Sequencing was performed with immunoSEQ multiplex PCR; in TCRdb, only in-frame clones are kept and a portion is missing. The table shows 160,000 or so clones, with approximately 78% occurring only once. Sequencing was done on a sample of PBMCs. These receptors came from a woman in her thirties or forties in good health and CMV-seronegative.

The chain recombines TRBV18 with TRBJ2-5, with TRBD1 matching over 7 bases. Germline V gives CDR1 KGHSH, CDR2 LQKENI. V lost 3 bases and J lost 0; bases outside the gene matches: 7. There are 16 residues in the CDR3. The CDR3 reads CASSPLTGSYQETQYF. CDR3 bases: TGTGCCAGCTCACCGTTGACAGGGTCTTACCAAGAGACCCAGTACTTC.

Notes on this clone: Compared with germline, one end of the junction differs, possibly owing to a read error. The chain is built from TRBV6-1 and TRBJ2-7; 11 bases map to TRBD2. The CDR3 runs to 15 residues. The V gene's germline CDR1 is MNHNS and CDR2 SASEGT. The CDR3 DNA sequence: TGTGCCAGCAGCCACCTCGTACTAGCGGGGGCTACTACCAACTTC. Its translation: CASSHLVLAGATTNF.

The chain uses TRBV14 and TRBJ1-1; D is possibly TRBD1 (6 bases). CDR3 length: 15 amino acids. Germline CDR1 and CDR2: SGHDN and FVKESK. Trimming stripped 1 base from V and 1 base from J, with 10 bases between. The CDR3 loop is CASSQARGQNTEAFF. CDR3 in DNA: TGTGCCAGCAGCCAAGCTAGGGGACAGAACACTGAAGCTTTCTTT.

The rearrangement links TRBV15 to TRBJ1-5; possibly TRBD1 for D (6 bases). V was shortened by 4 bases and J by 4 bases, with 14 bases between the two germline ends. The germline V gene has CDR1 LNHNV and CDR2 YYDKDF (reference sequence). This CDR3 has 15 amino acids. The CDR3 sequence: CATSKGRGGNQPQHF. In DNA form, the CDR3 reads TGTGCCACCAGCAAGGGTAGAGGGGGAAATCAGCCCCAGCATTTT. Based on the CDR3 plus reference TRBV15 and TRBJ1-5, the full variable domain is DAMVIQNPRYQVTQFGKPVTLSCSQTLNHNVMYWYQQKSSQAPKLLFHYYDKDFNNEADTPDNFQSRRPNTSFCFLDIRSPGLGDTAMYLCATSKGRGGNQPQHFGDGTRLSIL.

The chain has TRBV15 and TRBJ1-4, with TRBD1 matching 7 bases. V lost 3 bases and J lost 0; bases outside the gene matches: 13. Germline V gene data show CDR1 as LNHNV and CDR2 as YYDKDF (reference sequence). The CDR3 has 19 amino acids. The CDR3 region is CATSRVYRGQSPTNEKLFF. CDR3 nucleotide sequence: TGTGCCACCAGCAGGGTTTATAGGGGACAGAGCCCAACTAATGAAAAACTGTTTTTT. The complete variable domain, with remaining parts taken from reference TRBV15 and TRBJ1-4, reads DAMVIQNPRYQVTQFGKPVTLSCSQTLNHNVMYWYQQKSSQAPKLLFHYYDKDFNNEADTPDNFQSRRPNTSFCFLDIRSPGLGDTAMYLCATSRVYRGQSPTNEKLFFGSGTQLSVL.

J is TRBJ2-3 and V is TRBV5-4; no reliable D call. Deletions cut 4 bases from V and 0 bases from J, with 15 bases between. The CDR3 covers 16 residues. CDR1 and CDR2 from the germline V gene are SGHNT and YYREEE (reference sequence). This chain's CDR3 is CASSRSLEASTDTQYF. DNA for the CDR3: TGTGCCAGCAGCCGCTCTTTAGAGGCCAGCACAGATACGCAGTATTTT. Looking up the rest from reference TRBV5-4 and TRBJ2-3 gives the full variable domain: ETGVTQSPTHLIKTRGQQVTLRCSSQSGHNTVSWYQQALGQGPQFIFQYYREEENGRGNFPPRFSGLQFPNYSSELNVNALELDDSALYLCASSRSLEASTDTQYFGPGTRLTVL.

The chain is built from TRBV5-1 and TRBJ1-2; the D gene is possibly TRBD1 (6 bases). Trimming pared 3 bases from V and 7 bases from J, leaving 28 bases between. This CDR3 contains 18 residues. The germline CDR1 and CDR2 sequences are SGHRS and YFSETQ. DNA for the CDR3: TGCGCCAGCAGCTCAGGGATCGGTGCAGGGGTGATGGGGGTTGGCTACACCTTC. Amino acid sequence: CASSSGIGAGVMGVGYTF.

The chain uses TRBV29-1 and TRBJ2-1; 8 bases agree with TRBD1. The CDR3 covers 11 residues. V dropped 8 bases and J dropped 7; count of bases not matched to a gene: 4. The germline CDR1 and CDR2 sequences are SQVTM and ANQGSEA. CDR3 sequence reads: CSSRTGNEQFF. The CDR3 region has the DNA TGCAGCTCCCGGACAGGGAATGAGCAGTTCTTC.

The chain couples TRBV10-3 to TRBJ2-3; 12 bases are a match to TRBD2. CDR1 is ENHRY, CDR2 SYGVKD, per germline. The CDR3 covers 20 residues. J lost 2 bases, V lost 4 bases, and 16 bases had no gene match. CDR3 amino acids: CAISGQPLQGLAGSTDTQYF. The CDR3 coding sequence is TGTGCCATCAGTGGACAACCATTACAAGGACTAGCGGGGTCCACAGATACGCAGTATTTT.

This sequence joins TRBV14 and TRBJ1-2; D is unclear. The ends were cut back, 2 bases at V and 3 bases at J, with 13 bases in the middle. Germline CDR1 is SGHDN and CDR2 is FVKESK. The CDR3 is made up of 15 amino acids. The CDR3 bases are TGTGCCAGCAGCCAAACTTCCGGGAATTACTATGGCTACACCTTC. It codes for CASSQTSGNYYGYTF. Full variable domain (outside the CDR3, taken from reference TRBV14 and TRBJ1-2): EAGVTQFPSHSVIEKGQTVTLRCDPISGHDNLYWYRRVMGKEIKFLLHFVKESKQDESGMPNNRFLAERTGGTYSTLKVQPAELEDSGVYFCASSQTSGNYYGYTFGSGTRLTVV.